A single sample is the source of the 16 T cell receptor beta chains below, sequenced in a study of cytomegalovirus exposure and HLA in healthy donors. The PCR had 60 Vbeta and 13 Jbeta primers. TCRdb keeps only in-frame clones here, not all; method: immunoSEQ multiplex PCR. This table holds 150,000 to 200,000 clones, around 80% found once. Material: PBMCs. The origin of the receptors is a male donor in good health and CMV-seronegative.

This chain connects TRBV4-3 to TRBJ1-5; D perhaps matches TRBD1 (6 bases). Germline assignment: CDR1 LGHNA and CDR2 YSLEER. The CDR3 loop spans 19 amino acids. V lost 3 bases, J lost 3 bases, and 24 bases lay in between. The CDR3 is CASSQGSDRTYPYNQPQHF. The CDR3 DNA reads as TGCGCCAGCAGCCAGGGATCGGACAGAACATATCCATACAATCAGCCCCAGCATTTT.

CDR3 bases: TGCGCCAGCAGCCAAGGCATAGGACAGGGAAGGTTAGGGAAACTGTTTTTT. Translation: CASSQGIGQGRLGKLFF. The chain employs TRBV4-3 and TRBJ1-4; 8 bases agree with TRBD1. Germline CDR1 is LGHNA and CDR2 is YSLEER. Losses at the gene ends were 1 base for V and 11 bases for J; bases not matched to a gene: 15. This CDR3 has 17 residues.

The CDR3 coding sequence is TGCGCCAGCAGCCCCCGACTGCGAGCGGGGGGCTACAATGAGCAGTTCTTC. Translated, it gives CASSPRLRAGGYNEQFF. The rearrangement links TRBV4-3 to TRBJ2-1; 9 nucleotides align to TRBD2. This CDR3 region has 17 residues. The V segment lost 4 bases and the J segment 3 bases; nucleotides outside the gene matches: 10. Per the germline V gene, CDR1 is LGHNA and CDR2 is YSLEER.

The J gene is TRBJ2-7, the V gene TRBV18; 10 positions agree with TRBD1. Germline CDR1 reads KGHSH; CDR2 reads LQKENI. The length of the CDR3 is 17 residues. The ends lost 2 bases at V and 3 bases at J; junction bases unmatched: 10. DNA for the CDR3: TGTGCCAGCTCACCAAATGAATACGGACAGGGGGTCTACGAGCAGTACTTC. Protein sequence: CASSPNEYGQGVYEQYF.

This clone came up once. The CDR3 region has the DNA TGTGCCACCAGCAGAGAAAAACAGGGGACGGGAGCCTACGAGCAGTACTTC. Protein: CATSREKQGTGAYEQYF. The rearrangement uses TRBV15 and TRBJ2-7, with D possibly being TRBD1 (7 bases). Germline V gives CDR1 LNHNV, CDR2 YYDKDF (reference sequence). V lost 0 bases and J 2 bases, leaving 17 bases between the germline ends. This CDR3 contains 17 residues.

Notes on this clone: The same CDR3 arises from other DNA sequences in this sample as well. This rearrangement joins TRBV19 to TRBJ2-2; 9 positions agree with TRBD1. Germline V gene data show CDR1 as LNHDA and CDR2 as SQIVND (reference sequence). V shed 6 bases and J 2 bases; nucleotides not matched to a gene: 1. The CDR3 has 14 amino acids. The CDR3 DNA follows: TGTGCCAGTAGACAGGGGGCTAACACCGGGGAGCTGTTTTTT. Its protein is CASRQGANTGELFF. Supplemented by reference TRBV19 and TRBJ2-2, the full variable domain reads DGGITQSPKYLFRKEGQNVTLSCEQNLNHDAMYWYRQDPGQGLRLIYYSQIVNDFQKGDIAEGYSVSREKKESFPLTVTSAQKNPTAFYLCASRQGANTGELFFGEGSRLTVL.

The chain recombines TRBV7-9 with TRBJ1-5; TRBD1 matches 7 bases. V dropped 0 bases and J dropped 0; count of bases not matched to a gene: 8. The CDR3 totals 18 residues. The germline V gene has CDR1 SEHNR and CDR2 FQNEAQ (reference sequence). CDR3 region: CASSLALGTAYSNQPQHF. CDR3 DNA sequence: TGTGCCAGCAGCTTAGCTCTTGGGACAGCCTATAGCAATCAGCCCCAGCATTTT. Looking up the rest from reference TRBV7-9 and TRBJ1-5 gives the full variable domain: DTGVSQNPRHKITKRGQNVTFRCDPISEHNRLYWYRQTLGQGPEFLTYFQNEAQLEKSRLLSDRFSAERPKGSFSTLEIQRTEQGDSAMYLCASSLALGTAYSNQPQHFGDGTRLSIL.

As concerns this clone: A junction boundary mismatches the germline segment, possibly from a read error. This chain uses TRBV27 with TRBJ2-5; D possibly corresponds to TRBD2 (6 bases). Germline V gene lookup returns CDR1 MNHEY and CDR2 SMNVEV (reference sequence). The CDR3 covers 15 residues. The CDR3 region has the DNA TGTGCCAGCAGAGGGGTGCGGGAAACACAAGGGACCCAGTACTTC. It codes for CASRGVRETQGTQYF.

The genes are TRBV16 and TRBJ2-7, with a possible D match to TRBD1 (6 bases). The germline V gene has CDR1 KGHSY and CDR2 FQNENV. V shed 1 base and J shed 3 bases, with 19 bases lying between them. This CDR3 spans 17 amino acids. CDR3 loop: CASSQLGDEGGIYEQYF. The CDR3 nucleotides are TGTGCCAGCAGCCAATTGGGTGATGAAGGGGGAATCTACGAGCAGTACTTC.

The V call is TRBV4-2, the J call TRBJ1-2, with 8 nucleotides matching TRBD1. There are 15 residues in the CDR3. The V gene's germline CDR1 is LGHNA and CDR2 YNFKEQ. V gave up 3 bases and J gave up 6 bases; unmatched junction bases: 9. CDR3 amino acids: CASSHQTGVVDGYTF. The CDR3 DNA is TGTGCCAGCAGCCATCAGACAGGGGTAGTGGATGGCTACACCTTC.

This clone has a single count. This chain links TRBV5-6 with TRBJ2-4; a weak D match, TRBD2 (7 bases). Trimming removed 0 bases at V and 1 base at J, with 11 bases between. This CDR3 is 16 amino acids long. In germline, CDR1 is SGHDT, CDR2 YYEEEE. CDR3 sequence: CASSLERGAAKNIQYF. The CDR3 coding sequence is TGTGCCAGCAGCTTGGAACGGGGGGCGGCCAAAAACATTCAGTACTTC.

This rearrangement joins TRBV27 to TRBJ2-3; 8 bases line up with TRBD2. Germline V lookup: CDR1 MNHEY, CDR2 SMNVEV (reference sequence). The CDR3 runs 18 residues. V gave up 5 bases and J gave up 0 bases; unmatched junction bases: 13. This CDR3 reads CASSLRGGGGTSTDTQYF. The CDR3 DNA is TGTGCCAGCAGTCTGAGGGGGGGCGGGGGGACTAGCACAGATACGCAGTATTTT.

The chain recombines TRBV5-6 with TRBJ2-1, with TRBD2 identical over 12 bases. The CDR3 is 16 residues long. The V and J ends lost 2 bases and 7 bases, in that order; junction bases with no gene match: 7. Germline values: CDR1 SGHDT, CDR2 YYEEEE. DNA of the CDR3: TGTGCCAGCAGCTTCCCCGGACTAGCGGGATTAAATGAGCAGTTCTTC. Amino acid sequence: CASSFPGLAGLNEQFF.

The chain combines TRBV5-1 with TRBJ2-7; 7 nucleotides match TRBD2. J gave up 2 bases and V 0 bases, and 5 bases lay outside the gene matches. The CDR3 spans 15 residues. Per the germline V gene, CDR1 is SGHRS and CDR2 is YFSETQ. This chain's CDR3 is CASSLGDSGPYEQYF. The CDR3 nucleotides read TGCGCCAGCAGCTTGGGTGATAGCGGGCCCTACGAGCAGTACTTC.

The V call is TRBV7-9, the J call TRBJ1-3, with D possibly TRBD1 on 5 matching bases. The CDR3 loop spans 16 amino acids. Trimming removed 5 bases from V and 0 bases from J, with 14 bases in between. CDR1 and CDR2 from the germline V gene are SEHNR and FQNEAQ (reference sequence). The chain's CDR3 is CASSPFDGGSGNTIYF. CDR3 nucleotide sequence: TGTGCCAGCAGCCCCTTCGACGGGGGCTCTGGAAACACCATATATTTT.

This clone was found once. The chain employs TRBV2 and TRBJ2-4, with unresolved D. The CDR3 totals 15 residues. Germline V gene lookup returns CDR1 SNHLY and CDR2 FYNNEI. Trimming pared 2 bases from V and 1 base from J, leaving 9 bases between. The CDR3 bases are TGTGCCAGCAGTGAATTGCGTCCGGCCAAAAACATTCAGTACTTC. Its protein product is CASSELRPAKNIQYF.